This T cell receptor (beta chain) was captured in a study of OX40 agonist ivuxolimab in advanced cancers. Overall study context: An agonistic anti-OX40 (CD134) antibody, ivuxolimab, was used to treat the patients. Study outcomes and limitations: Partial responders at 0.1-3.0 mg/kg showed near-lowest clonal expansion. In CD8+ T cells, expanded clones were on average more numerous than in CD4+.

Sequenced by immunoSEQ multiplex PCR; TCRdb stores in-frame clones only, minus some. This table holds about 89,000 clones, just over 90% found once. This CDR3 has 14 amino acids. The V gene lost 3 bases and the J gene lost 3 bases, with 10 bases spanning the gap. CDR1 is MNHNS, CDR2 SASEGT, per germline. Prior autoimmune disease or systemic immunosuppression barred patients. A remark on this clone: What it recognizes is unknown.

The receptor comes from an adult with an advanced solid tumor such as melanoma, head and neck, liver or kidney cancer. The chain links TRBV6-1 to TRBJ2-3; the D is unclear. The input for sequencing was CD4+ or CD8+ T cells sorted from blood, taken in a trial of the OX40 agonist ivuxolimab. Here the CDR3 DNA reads TGTGCCAGCAGTGATCGATTTGCGACAGATACGCAGTATTTT. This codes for CASSDRFATDTQYF.